Listed here is a single T cell receptor beta chain. Antigen unknown. This specimen belongs to a study of early T cells in non-severe SARS-CoV-2 infection. Looking at the study overall: Bulk RNA from unsorted whole blood was sequenced; chains were unpaired. Study results and caveats: Lookups in VDJdb leaned toward anti-spike CD8 responses and missed private and CD4 specificities.

V lost 8 bases, J lost 4 bases, and 14 bases lay in between. The CDR3 totals 13 residues. Germline V gene lookup returns CDR1 GTSNPN and CDR2 SVGIG (reference sequence). MiXCR, run by TCRdb on the 5' RACE reads, gives a single entry per CDR3 protein. This table has approximately 110,000 distinct CDR3 sequences, more than 12% appearing once. J is TRBJ2-2 and V is TRBV30; D is uncertain. The sequence was obtained from an adult who was a healthcare worker with PCR-confirmed SARS-CoV-2 infection or an uninfected control (not recorded which). Sequenced sample: whole blood. CDR3 nucleotides: TGTGCCCGCGGTAGTACCCGCACCGGGGAGCTGTTTTTT. It is translated as CARGSTRTGELFF.